Below are 5 T cell receptor beta chains sequenced from a single sample in a study of technical replicates of blood from several donors. Assay: immunoSEQ multiplex PCR; the TCRdb copy retains only in-frame clones and omits some. Among about 68,000 clones listed, under 98% were seen once. Material: T cells isolated from PBMCs. The receptors originated from a human donor in good health.

V usage is TRBV5-6 and J usage is TRBJ1-2, with 9 bases aligning to TRBD1. J was trimmed by 5 bases and V by 3 bases; bases with no gene match: 2. The CDR3 runs 13 residues. Germline V gives CDR1 SGHDT, CDR2 YYEEEE. In DNA, the CDR3 is TGTGCCAGCAGCTGGACAGGGGAGTATGGCTACACCTTC. As protein: CASSWTGEYGYTF.

This sequence joins TRBV6-5 and TRBJ1-5; D might be TRBD1 (5 bases). Trimming removed 2 bases from V and 9 bases from J, with 17 bases in between. CDR3 length: 15 residues. Germline V gene data show CDR1 as MNHEY and CDR2 as SVGAGI. The CDR3 spells CASSYRGTWDSPQHF. In DNA, the CDR3 is TGTGCCAGCAGTTACCGAGGAACATGGGACTCGCCCCAGCATTTT.

The rearrangement links TRBV30 to TRBJ2-7, with TRBD2 matching 9 bases. The germline gives CDR1 GTSNPN, CDR2 SVGIG (reference sequence). V shed 4 bases, J shed 0 bases, and the junction held 7 bases outside the gene matches. The CDR3 totals 15 residues. CDR3: CAWNGGRANSYEQYF. CDR3 nucleotide sequence: TGTGCCTGGAATGGCGGGAGGGCCAACTCCTACGAGCAGTACTTC. The whole variable domain, filled in from reference TRBV30 and TRBJ2-7, reads SQTIHQWPATLVQPVGSPLSLECTVEGTSNPNLYWYRQAAGRGLQLLFYSVGIGQISSEVPQNLSASRPQDRQFILSSKKLLLSDSGFYLCAWNGGRANSYEQYFGPGTRLTVT.

The V gene is TRBV6-1, the J gene TRBJ2-3, with 8 bases matching TRBD2. Germline V gene data show CDR1 as MNHNS and CDR2 as SASEGT. V gave up 4 bases and J gave up 4 bases; unmatched junction bases: 13. The CDR3 sequence is 17 residues long. The CDR3 sequence: CASSGGLAERSADTQYF. CDR3 coding DNA: TGTGCCAGCAGTGGTGGACTAGCCGAGCGAAGTGCAGATACGCAGTATTTT.

This sequence joins TRBV30 and TRBJ1-2, with D hard to call. This CDR3 is 13 amino acids long. The ends were cut back, 0 bases at V and 6 bases at J, with 11 bases in the middle. The germline gives CDR1 GTSNPN, CDR2 SVGIG (reference sequence). The CDR3 spells CAWSVVTKHGYTF. The CDR3 bases are TGTGCCTGGAGTGTAGTGACAAAGCATGGCTACACCTTC.